This TCR beta chain came from a study of blood T cell repertoires in COVID-19. Study at large: Sample material is recorded as cDNA or gDNA derived from T cells, B-cell-depleted T cells, or PBMCs.

This CDR3 has 13 amino acids. V lost 6 bases and J lost 1, with 9 bases in between. Patients from Seattle were sampled longitudinally, starting during active infection. In the source study's methods: Amplifying reference gene primers gave estimates of nucleated cell counts. Sequencing used immunoSEQ multiplex PCR; TCRdb keeps in-frame clones, though not all of them. V and J calls and clone size are given by that table; D and trimming were obtained from the DNA. The table lists approximately 390,000 clones, over 75% of them singletons, with 2% to 2.5% in the top ten. The clonotype was recovered from a woman in her sixties or seventies with COVID-19, enrolled during active disease. The sample consisted of peripheral blood. The V gene is TRBV12-3 or TRBV12-4, the J gene TRBJ1-1; perhaps TRBD1 as D (6 bases). CDR3 in amino acids: CASRLQGNTEAFF. The CDR3 DNA is TGTGCCAGCAGACTACAGGGGAACACTGAAGCTTTCTTT.